This passage covers 8 T cell receptor beta chains from one sample sequenced in a study of T cells in Graves' hyperthyroidism and ophthalmopathy. The TCR beta CDR3 regions underwent amplification using RNA transcripts as the source. First-round RT-PCR targeting the TCR CDR3 was performed with the HTBI primer set. TCRdb re-analysed the multiplex PCR reads in MiXCR, keeping a single row per CDR3 protein. The sample includes about 260,000 distinct CDR3 sequences, less than 30% of them seen just once. Sequencing input: blood. These receptors were taken from a man in his forties with Graves' hyperthyroidism that later progressed to Graves' ophthalmopathy.

This clonotype was counted many times. The junction shows a germline mismatch at one end, possibly a read error. The chain employs TRBV5-1 and TRBJ2-6, with TRBD2 matching over 8 bases. This CDR3 region has 15 residues. Germline V gene sequence: CDR1 SGHRS, CDR2 YFSETQ. The CDR3, as DNA: TGTGCCAGCAGCTTAGCGGGGTCTGGGGCCAACGTCCTGACTTTC. This translates into CASSLAGSGANVLTF. Full variable domain (rest looked up from reference TRBV5-1 and TRBJ2-6): KAGVTQTPRYLIKTRGQQVTLSCSPISGHRSVSWYQQTPGQGLQFLFEYFSETQRNKGNFPGRFSGRQFSNSRSEMNVSTLELGDSALYLCASSLAGSGANVLTFGAGSRLTVL.

This clonotype was picked up many times. The rearrangement joins TRBV6-5 to TRBJ2-7, with TRBD1 matching over 7 bases. Germline CDR1 and CDR2: MNHEY and SVGAGI. The length of the CDR3 is 16 residues. The trim removed 5 bases at V and 4 bases at J, leaving 14 bases unmatched. The CDR3 DNA follows: TGTGCCAGCAGTCGCGATCTGAGGGACAGAGCTTACGAGCAGTACTTC. As protein: CASSRDLRDRAYEQYF.

This clonotype was seen repeatedly, ten times or more. V and J are TRBV29-1 and TRBJ1-1; 9 nucleotides align to TRBD1. CDR1 is SQVTM, CDR2 ANQGSEA, per germline. The J segment lost 1 base and the V segment lost 8 bases, leaving 5 bases of the junction unmatched. The CDR3 runs to 13 residues. The CDR3 protein is CSNRGRTNTEAFF. The DNA for the CDR3 is TGCAGCAACAGGGGGCGTACGAACACTGAAGCTTTCTTT.

J is TRBJ2-7 and V is TRBV15; the D is unclear. The CDR3 has 12 amino acids. The germline V gene encodes CDR1 LNHNV and CDR2 YYDKDF (reference sequence). V was pared by 5 bases and J by 7 bases, with 12 bases between. CDR3 coding DNA: TGTGCCACCAGCGGCGCGTCTTTGGAGCAGTACTTC. Residues: CATSGASLEQYF.

This clonotype was counted at least ten times. This sequence may be a read error, since a much larger clone differs from it by one base. The J gene is TRBJ1-5, the V gene TRBV24-1; D is ambiguous. The V gene lost 4 bases and the J gene lost 4 bases, with 4 bases spanning the gap. Germline V gene sequence: CDR1 KGHDR, CDR2 SFDVKD. The CDR3 loop spans 12 amino acids. The CDR3 coding sequence is TGTGCCACCAGTGAGCCGAATCAGCCCCAGCATTTT. This sequence encodes CATSEPNQPQHF.

There are many counts of this clonotype. The chain recombines TRBV12-3 or TRBV12-4 with TRBJ2-7; D not certain. CDR3 length: 12 residues. Trimming removed 7 bases at V and 7 bases at J, with 14 bases between. CDR3 sequence reads: CASTDTSWEQYF. DNA for the CDR3: TGTGCCAGCACCGACACTTCTTGGGAGCAGTACTTC.

This clonotype has at least ten counts. V gene TRBV14 combines with J gene TRBJ2-7; tentative D call: TRBD1 (6 bases). CDR3 length: 13 amino acids. CDR1 and CDR2 from the germline V gene are SGHDN and FVKESK. V was cut by 3 bases and J by 6 bases, with 12 bases left in between. CDR3: CASSHLTGTEQYF. CDR3 sequence (DNA): TGTGCCAGCAGCCATTTGACAGGCACCGAGCAGTACTTC.

The sample holds many counts of this clonotype. The chain combines TRBV3-1 with TRBJ1-5, with D perhaps matching TRBD1 (5 bases). CDR1 and CDR2 from the germline V gene are LGHDT and YNNKEL (reference sequence). The CDR3 is 15 residues long. The V end was cut by 0 bases, the J end by 6 bases, with 12 bases between. The CDR3 DNA reads TGTGCCAGCAGCCAAGATATAGGGGTAGTTCAGCCCCAGCATTTT. The encoded protein is CASSQDIGVVQPQHF.